This TCR beta chain is from a study of T cell responses to AZD1222 COVID-19 vaccine. On the study more broadly: Pooling was applied to second doses at about 4 or about 12 weeks.

Profiling relied on immunoSEQ multiplex PCR, and the TCRdb table lists in-frame clones only, not all of them. The table includes about 170,000 clones, about 90% detected once. Notes on this clone: Its antigen is unknown.

Overall study results and limits: Spike regions recognized by vaccine-associated CD4 TCRs spanned the protein, led by 160-218 and 743-854. There were repertoire samples only from the period after the peak T cell response. In a largely white British group with more females than males, clonal diversity was possibly underestimated.

The CDR3 contains 13 residues. The germline CDR1 and CDR2 sequences are LGHDT and YNNKEL (reference sequence). Trimming removed 4 bases at V and 1 base at J, with 7 bases between. The specimen was peripheral blood, collected on day 0 of AZD1222 vaccination. The chain joins TRBV3-1 (or the pseudogene TRBV3-2) to TRBJ1-1; D remains ambiguous. The TCR sequence derives from an adult in good health. The chain's CDR3 is CASSLRQNTEAFF. The CDR3 DNA sequence: TGTGCCAGCAGCCTCCGACAGAACACTGAAGCTTTCTTT.